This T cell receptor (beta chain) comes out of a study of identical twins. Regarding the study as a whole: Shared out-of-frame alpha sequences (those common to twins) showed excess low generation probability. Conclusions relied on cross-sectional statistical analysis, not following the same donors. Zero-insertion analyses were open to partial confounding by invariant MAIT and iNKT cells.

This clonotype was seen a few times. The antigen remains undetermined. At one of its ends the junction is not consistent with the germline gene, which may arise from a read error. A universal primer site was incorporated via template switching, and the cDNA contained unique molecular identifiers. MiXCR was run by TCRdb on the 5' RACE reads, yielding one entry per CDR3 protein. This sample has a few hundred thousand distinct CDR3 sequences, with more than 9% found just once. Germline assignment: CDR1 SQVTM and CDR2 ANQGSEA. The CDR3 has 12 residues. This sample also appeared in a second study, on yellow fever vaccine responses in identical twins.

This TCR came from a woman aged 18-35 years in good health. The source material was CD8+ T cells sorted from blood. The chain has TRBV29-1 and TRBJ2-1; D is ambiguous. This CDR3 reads CSVFDSHNEQFF. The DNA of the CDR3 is TGCAGCGTTTTTGACTCCCACAATGAGCAGTTCTTC.